This T cell receptor beta chain was recorded in a study of HIV-infected patients and healthy controls. This clonotype was detected ten times or more. Its antigen remains unidentified. Alpha and beta constant-region primers primed reverse transcription of around 540 ng RNA. Separate chain-specific third strand synthesis with multiplexing indices produced the alpha and beta libraries. The library had 12-nucleotide molecular identifiers formed by two random hexamers joined together. TCRdb used MiXCR to reprocess the 5' RACE reads, holding one entry per CDR3 protein. The sample carries over 3,500 distinct CDR3 sequences, around 9% recorded once. Antiretroviral therapy had run roughly three months, about 14 weeks, before follow-up blood collection. All unsorted peripheral T cells were captured because whole blood was used without fractionation. Study-level points and caveats: Mean usage of eight alpha and eight beta V genes differed significantly in HIV-infected patients versus controls. Only sixteen HIV-infected individuals were processed, a major limit on how widely findings apply.

The junction had 8 bases not matched to a gene; V was cut back by 5 bases and J by 10 bases. In germline, CDR1 is MNHEY, CDR2 SMNVEV (reference sequence). CDR3 length equals 16 residues. The receptor comes from an adult with HIV infection. Sequenced material: blood, taken during antiretroviral therapy. The J gene is TRBJ2-1, the V gene TRBV27, with 16 bases matching TRBD2. Written as DNA, the CDR3 is TGTGCCAGCAGTCCCGGGACTAGCGGGGGGGCCCAAGAGCAGTTCTTC. It encodes CASSPGTSGGAQEQFF.